Shown below are 18 T cell receptor beta chains from a single sample sequenced in a study of glioma-infiltrating T cells after dendritic cell vaccination. Clones were read by immunoSEQ multiplex PCR, and TCRdb kept only the in-frame ones, dropping some. This sample has around 73,000 clones, with about 80% found just once. Sequenced material: blood, taken before dendritic cell vaccination. The origin of the receptors is a human donor with glioblastoma.

The CDR3 nucleotides are TGCGCCAGCAGCTTAACAGGGTCCCCCTACGAGCAGTACGTC. It is translated as CASSLTGSPYEQYV. This chain links TRBV5-1 with TRBJ2-7; D might be TRBD1 (6 bases). Trimming removed 2 bases at V and 2 bases at J, with 11 bases between. CDR3 length: 14 residues. In germline, CDR1 is SGHRS, CDR2 YFSETQ.

This chain joins TRBV5-1 and TRBJ2-3; weak D call: TRBD2 (6 bases). Germline V gene lookup returns CDR1 SGHRS and CDR2 YFSETQ. This CDR3 comprises 15 residues. Deletions cut 4 bases from V and 6 bases from J, with 18 bases between. The chain's CDR3 is CASSETGTGLDTQYF. Here the CDR3 DNA reads TGCGCCAGCAGCGAAACCGGGACTGGGCTGGATACGCAGTATTTT. Together with reference TRBV5-1 and TRBJ2-3, the CDR3 gives the full variable domain: KAGVTQTPRYLIKTRGQQVTLSCSPISGHRSVSWYQQTPGQGLQFLFEYFSETQRNKGNFPGRFSGRQFSNSRSEMNVSTLELGDSALYLCASSETGTGLDTQYFGPGTRLTVL.

This clone has just a few counts. The chain recombines TRBV25-1 with TRBJ2-7; 10 bases are shared with TRBD1. The CDR3 extends over 17 amino acids. CDR1 and CDR2 from the germline V gene are MGHDK and SYGVNS. The junction had 10 bases not matched to a gene; V was cut back by 3 bases and J by 2 bases. The CDR3 here is CASSDFLVGTGAYEQYF. The CDR3 DNA follows: TGTGCCAGCAGTGATTTCCTTGTTGGGACAGGGGCCTACGAGCAGTACTTC.

The rearrangement links TRBV7-2 to TRBJ2-5; TRBD2 matches at 7 bases. Losses at the gene ends were 1 base for V and 6 bases for J; bases not matched to a gene: 8. The CDR3 has 15 amino acids. Germline loops: CDR1 SGHTA, CDR2 FQGNSA. The CDR3 region is CASSLEWGGRKTQYF. Here the CDR3 DNA reads TGTGCCAGCAGCTTAGAGTGGGGGGGGAGGAAGACCCAGTACTTC.

The rearrangement joins TRBV2 to TRBJ2-2; 8 positions match TRBD1. CDR1 is SNHLY, CDR2 FYNNEI, per germline. V gave up 11 bases and J gave up 5 bases; unmatched junction bases: 22. There are 18 residues in the CDR3. Written as DNA, the CDR3 is TGTGCCGGGTCAACCACAGGGGGAGCTAGGATACAGACCGGGGAGCTGTTTTTT. As protein: CAGSTTGGARIQTGELFF.

This chain joins TRBV11-2 and TRBJ2-1; 8 bases fit TRBD2. Germline CDR1 is SGHAT and CDR2 is FQNNGV. The V segment lost 1 base and the J segment 7 bases; nucleotides outside the gene matches: 9. The CDR3 runs 16 residues. The CDR3 sequence: CASSLAGGRLFNEQFF. DNA for the CDR3: TGTGCCAGCAGCTTAGCGGGCGGGAGGCTTTTTAATGAGCAGTTCTTC.

This chain connects TRBV28 to TRBJ2-1; 9 nucleotides agree with TRBD2. Germline assignment: CDR1 MDHEN and CDR2 SYDVKM. V dropped 4 bases and J dropped 12; count of bases not matched to a gene: 13. The CDR3 has 15 amino acids. The CDR3 loop is CASSSGTSRGRGQFF. CDR3 nucleotides: TGTGCCAGCAGTTCCGGGACTAGCAGGGGGAGGGGGCAGTTCTTC.

V usage is TRBV7-2 and J usage is TRBJ1-5, with 8 bases aligning to TRBD1. The CDR3 totals 14 residues. J was trimmed by 7 bases and V by 4 bases; bases with no gene match: 6. The germline gives CDR1 SGHTA, CDR2 FQGNSA. The CDR3 nucleotides are TGTGCCAGCAGCTCCGACAGGGGCGGACAGCCCCAGCATTTT. Translating it yields CASSSDRGGQPQHF.

The CDR3 coding sequence is TGTGCCTGGACTAGTCTAGGGGTGAGCACTGAAGCTTTCTTT. It translates to CAWTSLGVSTEAFF. This chain connects TRBV30 to TRBJ1-1, with a tentative D call TRBD1 (5 bases). Germline CDR1 GTSNPN, CDR2 SVGIG (reference sequence). The V end lost 4 bases, the J end lost 4 bases, and 16 bases lay between the germline ends. CDR3 length equals 14 residues.

V usage is TRBV29-1 and J usage is TRBJ1-2; 8 positions match TRBD1. The CDR3 totals 14 residues. Looked up from germline, CDR1 is SQVTM and CDR2 is ANQGSEA. CDR3 sequence: CGGQGAINGYGYTF. The CDR3 DNA reads TGCGGAGGACAGGGAGCAATCAACGGCTATGGCTACACCTTC.

The chain combines TRBV19 with TRBJ1-5; TRBD1 is a possible D gene (5 bases). The CDR3 is made up of 12 amino acids. Germline CDR1 LNHDA, CDR2 SQIVND (reference sequence). V lost 10 bases, J lost 2 bases, and 9 bases lay in between. The CDR3 is CATAQGNQPQHF. CDR3 nucleotides: TGTGCCACCGCACAGGGCAATCAGCCCCAGCATTTT.

V and J are TRBV18 and TRBJ1-1, with D possibly matching TRBD1 (5 bases). The CDR3 is made up of 17 amino acids. V shed 0 bases and J shed 1 base, with 15 bases lying between them. The germline V gene encodes CDR1 KGHSH and CDR2 LQKENI. The CDR3 protein is CASSPPIGEQKNTEAFF. The CDR3 DNA sequence: TGTGCCAGCTCACCACCGATAGGGGAACAGAAGAACACTGAAGCTTTCTTT. Full variable domain (outside the CDR3, taken from reference TRBV18 and TRBJ1-1): NAGVMQNPRHLVRRRGQEARLRCSPMKGHSHVYWYRQLPEEGLKFMVYLQKENIIDESGMPKERFSAEFPKEGPSILRIQQVVRGDSAAYFCASSPPIGEQKNTEAFFGQGTRLTVV.

The chain recombines TRBV19 with TRBJ1-5, with 10 bases fitting TRBD1. The CDR3 spans 18 residues. The germline gives CDR1 LNHDA, CDR2 SQIVND (reference sequence). V shed 4 bases, J shed 1 base, and the junction held 10 bases outside the gene matches. The CDR3, as DNA: TGTGCCAGTAGTACCCAGACAGGGGGCATTTTGAGCAATCAGCCCCAGCATTTT. Translating it yields CASSTQTGGILSNQPQHF.

V is TRBV14 and J is TRBJ2-1; D might be TRBD2 (6 bases). CDR3 length: 13 amino acids. Trimming stripped 4 bases from V and 6 bases from J, with 10 bases between. The germline V gene encodes CDR1 SGHDN and CDR2 FVKESK. The CDR3 region has the DNA TGTGCCAGCAGCCGCTCCGGGAGCAATGAGCAGTTCTTC. Its protein product is CASSRSGSNEQFF.

The V and J genes are TRBV5-1 and TRBJ1-4; D not resolved. Per the germline V gene, CDR1 is SGHRS and CDR2 is YFSETQ. This CDR3 has 15 amino acids. The germline V and J ends were trimmed by 5 bases and 0 bases, with 11 bases remaining between them. Written as DNA, the CDR3 is TGCGCCAGCAGTTCCGCAGAAGCAACTAATGAAAAACTGTTTTTT. Translated: CASSSAEATNEKLFF.

V is TRBV9 and J is TRBJ1-3; 8 bases fit TRBD1. The J segment lost 2 bases and the V segment lost 4 bases, leaving 8 bases of the junction unmatched. CDR3 length equals 16 residues. Germline-derived CDR1 and CDR2 are SGDLS and YYNGEE. The CDR3, as DNA: TGTGCCAGCAGCAAAGTCCAGGGGGCCACTGGAAACACCATATATTTT. Translated: CASSKVQGATGNTIYF.

The chain is built from TRBV28 and TRBJ2-2, with 11 bases fitting TRBD2. V was clipped by 5 bases and J by 6 bases; unmatched bases: 17. CDR3 length equals 19 residues. In germline, CDR1 is MDHEN, CDR2 SYDVKM. This chain's CDR3 is CASSPPRGTVAGGPGELFF. In nucleotides, the CDR3 is TGTGCCAGCAGTCCCCCCCGCGGGACTGTAGCGGGAGGGCCCGGGGAGCTGTTTTTT.

The V call is TRBV6-5, the J call TRBJ2-7, with D possibly matching TRBD2 (5 bases). The CDR3 contains 15 residues. From germline, CDR1 is MNHEY and CDR2 SVGAGI. The germline V and J ends were trimmed by 4 bases and 2 bases, with 15 bases remaining between them. The CDR3 DNA follows: TGTGCCAGCAGTTCCCCGCGGGCGGTCCCCTACGAGCAGTACGTC. Translation gives CASSSPRAVPYEQYV.